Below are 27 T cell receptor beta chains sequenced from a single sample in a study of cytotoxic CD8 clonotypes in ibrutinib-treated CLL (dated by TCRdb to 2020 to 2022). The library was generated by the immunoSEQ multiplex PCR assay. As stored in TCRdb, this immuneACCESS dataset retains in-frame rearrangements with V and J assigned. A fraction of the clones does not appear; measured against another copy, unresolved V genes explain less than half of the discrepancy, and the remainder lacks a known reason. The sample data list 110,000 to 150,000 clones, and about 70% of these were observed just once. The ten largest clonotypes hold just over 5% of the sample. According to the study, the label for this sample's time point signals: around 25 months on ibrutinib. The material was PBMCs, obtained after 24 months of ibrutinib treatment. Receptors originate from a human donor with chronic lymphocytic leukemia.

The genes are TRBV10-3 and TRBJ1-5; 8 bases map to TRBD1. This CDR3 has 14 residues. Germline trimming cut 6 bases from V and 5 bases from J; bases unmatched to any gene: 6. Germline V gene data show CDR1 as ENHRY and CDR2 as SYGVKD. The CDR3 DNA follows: TGTGCCATCAGGCCCGGGACAGGCGATCAGCCCCAGCATTTT. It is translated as CAIRPGTGDQPQHF.

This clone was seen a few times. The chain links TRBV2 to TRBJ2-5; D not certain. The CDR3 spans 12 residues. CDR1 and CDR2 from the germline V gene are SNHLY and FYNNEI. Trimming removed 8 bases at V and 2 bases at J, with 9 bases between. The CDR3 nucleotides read TGTGCCAGCGGTTCCCGGCAAGAGACCCAGTACTTC. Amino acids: CASGSRQETQYF.

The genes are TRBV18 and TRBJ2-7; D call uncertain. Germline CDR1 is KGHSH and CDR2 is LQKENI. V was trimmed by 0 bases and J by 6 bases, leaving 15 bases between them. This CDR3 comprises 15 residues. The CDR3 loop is CASSPPESRLGEQYF. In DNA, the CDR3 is TGTGCCAGCTCACCACCAGAGTCCCGCTTGGGCGAGCAGTACTTC.

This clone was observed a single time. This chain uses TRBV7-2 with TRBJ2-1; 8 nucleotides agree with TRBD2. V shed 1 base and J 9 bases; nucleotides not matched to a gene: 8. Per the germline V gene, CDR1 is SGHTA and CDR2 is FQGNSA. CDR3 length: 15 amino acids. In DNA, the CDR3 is TGTGCCAGCAGCTTAGAGGCGGGAGGTCCGGGTGAGCAGTTCTTC. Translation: CASSLEAGGPGEQFF.

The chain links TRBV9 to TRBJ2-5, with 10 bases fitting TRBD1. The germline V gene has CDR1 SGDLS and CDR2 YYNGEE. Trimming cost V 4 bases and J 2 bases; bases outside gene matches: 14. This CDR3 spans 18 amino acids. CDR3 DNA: TGTGCCAGCAGCAACCACCGACAGGGGGCGGGGAGGCAAGAGACCCAGTACTTC. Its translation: CASSNHRQGAGRQETQYF.

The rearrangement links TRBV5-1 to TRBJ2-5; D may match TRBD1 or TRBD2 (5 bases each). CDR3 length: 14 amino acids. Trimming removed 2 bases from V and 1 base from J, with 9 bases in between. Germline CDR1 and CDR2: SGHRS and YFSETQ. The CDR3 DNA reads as TGCGCCAGCAGCTTTTCAGGGACCCAAGAGACCCAGTACTTC. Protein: CASSFSGTQETQYF. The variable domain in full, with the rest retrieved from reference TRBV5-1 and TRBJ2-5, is KAGVTQTPRYLIKTRGQQVTLSCSPISGHRSVSWYQQTPGQGLQFLFEYFSETQRNKGNFPGRFSGRQFSNSRSEMNVSTLELGDSALYLCASSFSGTQETQYFGPGTRLLVL.

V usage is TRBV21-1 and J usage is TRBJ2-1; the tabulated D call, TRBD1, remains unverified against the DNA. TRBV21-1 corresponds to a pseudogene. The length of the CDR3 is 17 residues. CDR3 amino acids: CASSKAPGTNSYNEQFF. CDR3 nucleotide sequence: TGTGCCAGCAGCAAAGCCCCGGGGACAAACTCCTACAATGAGCAGTTCTTC.

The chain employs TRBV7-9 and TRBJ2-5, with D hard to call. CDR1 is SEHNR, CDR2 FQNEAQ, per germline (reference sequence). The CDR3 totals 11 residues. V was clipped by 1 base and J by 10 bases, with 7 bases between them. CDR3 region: CASSLGPDQYF. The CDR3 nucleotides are TGTGCCAGCAGCTTAGGGCCTGACCAGTACTTC.

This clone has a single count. The CDR3 loop is CASSPGVGGTEAFF. In nucleotides, the CDR3 is TGTGCCAGCAGCCCAGGGGTGGGGGGCACTGAAGCTTTCTTT. The chain carries TRBV5-4 and TRBJ1-1, with D possibly TRBD1 on 6 matching bases. This CDR3 contains 14 residues. V was clipped by 4 bases and J by 4 bases, with 14 bases between them. Germline-derived CDR1 and CDR2 are SGHNT and YYREEE (reference sequence). Full variable domain (remainder filled in from reference TRBV5-4 and TRBJ1-1): ETGVTQSPTHLIKTRGQQVTLRCSSQSGHNTVSWYQQALGQGPQFIFQYYREEENGRGNFPPRFSGLQFPNYSSELNVNALELDDSALYLCASSPGVGGTEAFFGQGTRLTVV.

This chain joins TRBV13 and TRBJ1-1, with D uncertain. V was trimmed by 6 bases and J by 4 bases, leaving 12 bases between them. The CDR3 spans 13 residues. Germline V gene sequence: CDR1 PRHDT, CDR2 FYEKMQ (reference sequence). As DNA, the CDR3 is TGTGCCAGCAGTGCGGTCGATGGCACTGAAGCTTTCTTT. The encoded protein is CASSAVDGTEAFF.

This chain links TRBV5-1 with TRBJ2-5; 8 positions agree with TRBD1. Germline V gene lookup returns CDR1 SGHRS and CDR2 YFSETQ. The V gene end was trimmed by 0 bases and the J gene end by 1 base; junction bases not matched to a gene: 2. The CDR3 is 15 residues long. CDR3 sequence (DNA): TGCGCCAGCAGCTTGGGCAGGGGGCCCCAAGAGACCCAGTACTTC. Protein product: CASSLGRGPQETQYF.

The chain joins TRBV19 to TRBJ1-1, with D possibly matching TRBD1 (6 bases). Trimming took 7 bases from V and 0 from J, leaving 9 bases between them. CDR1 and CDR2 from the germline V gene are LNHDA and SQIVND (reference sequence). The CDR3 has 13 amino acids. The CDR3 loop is CASKGQMNTEAFF. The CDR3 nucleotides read TGTGCCAGTAAAGGACAGATGAACACTGAAGCTTTCTTT.

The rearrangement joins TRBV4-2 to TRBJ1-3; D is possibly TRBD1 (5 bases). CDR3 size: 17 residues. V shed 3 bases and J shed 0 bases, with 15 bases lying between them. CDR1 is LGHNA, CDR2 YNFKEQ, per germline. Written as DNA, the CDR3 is TGTGCCAGCAGCCACGACACGGGACCGAGCTCTGGAAACACCATATATTTT. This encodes CASSHDTGPSSGNTIYF.

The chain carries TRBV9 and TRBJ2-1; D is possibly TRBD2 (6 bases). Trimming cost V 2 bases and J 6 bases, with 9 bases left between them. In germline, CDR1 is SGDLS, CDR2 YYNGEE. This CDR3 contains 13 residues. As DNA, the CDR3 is TGTGCCAGCAGCGTCGGGACTCCCAATGAGCAGTTCTTC. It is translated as CASSVGTPNEQFF.

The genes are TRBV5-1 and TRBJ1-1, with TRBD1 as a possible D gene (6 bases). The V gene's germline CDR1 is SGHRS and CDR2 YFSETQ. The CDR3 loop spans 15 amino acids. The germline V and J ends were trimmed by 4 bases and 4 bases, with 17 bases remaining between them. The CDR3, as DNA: TGCGCCAGCAGCCCCGGGGGGGCCATGAGCACTGAAGCTTTCTTT. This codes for CASSPGGAMSTEAFF. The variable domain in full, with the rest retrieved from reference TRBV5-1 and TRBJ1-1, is KAGVTQTPRYLIKTRGQQVTLSCSPISGHRSVSWYQQTPGQGLQFLFEYFSETQRNKGNFPGRFSGRQFSNSRSEMNVSTLELGDSALYLCASSPGGAMSTEAFFGQGTRLTVV.

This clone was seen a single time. CDR3 in amino acids: CASSESNNEQFF. The CDR3 DNA reads as TGCGCCAGCAGTGAGTCGAACAATGAGCAGTTCTTC. This chain joins TRBV10-1 and TRBJ2-1; D unclear. The germline V and J ends were trimmed by 0 bases and 5 bases, with 2 bases remaining between them. Germline V gene lookup returns CDR1 WNHNN and CDR2 SYGVQD (reference sequence). This CDR3 is built from 12 residues.

CDR3 in amino acids: CASSPLDRRNNEQFF. The CDR3 DNA reads TGTGCCAGTAGTCCCCTAGACAGGAGAAACAATGAGCAGTTCTTC. The rearrangement links TRBV19 to TRBJ2-1; TRBD1 is a possible D gene (6 bases). The germline CDR1 and CDR2 sequences are LNHDA and SQIVND (reference sequence). Deletions cut 5 bases from V and 5 bases from J, with 16 bases between. The CDR3 runs to 15 residues.

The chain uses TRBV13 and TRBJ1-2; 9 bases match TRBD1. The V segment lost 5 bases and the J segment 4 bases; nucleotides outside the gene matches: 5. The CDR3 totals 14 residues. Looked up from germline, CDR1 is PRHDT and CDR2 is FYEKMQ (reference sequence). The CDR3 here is CASSQQGAGYGYTF. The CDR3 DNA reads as TGTGCCAGCAGCCAACAGGGGGCAGGCTATGGCTACACCTTC. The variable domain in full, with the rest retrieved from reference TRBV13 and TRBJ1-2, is AAGVIQSPRHLIKEKRETATLKCYPIPRHDTVYWYQQGPGQDPQFLISFYEKMQSDKGSIPDRFSAQQFSDYHSELNMSSLELGDSALYFCASSQQGAGYGYTFGSGTRLTVV.

The DNA for the CDR3 is TGTGCCACCAGCAGACAGCAGGGGGCCTATGGCTACACCTTC. Its translation: CATSRQQGAYGYTF. The chain uses TRBV15 and TRBJ1-2; 8 nucleotides line up with TRBD1. From germline, CDR1 is LNHNV and CDR2 YYDKDF (reference sequence). The junction had 3 bases not matched to a gene; V was cut back by 2 bases and J by 4 bases. The CDR3 contains 14 residues.

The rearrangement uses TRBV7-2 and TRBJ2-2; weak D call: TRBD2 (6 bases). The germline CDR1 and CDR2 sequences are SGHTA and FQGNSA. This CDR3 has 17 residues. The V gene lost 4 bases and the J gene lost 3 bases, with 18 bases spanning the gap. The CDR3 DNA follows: TGTGCCAGCAGCTCCATTGGGGGGACGGGCTACACCGGGGAGCTGTTTTTT. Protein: CASSSIGGTGYTGELFF.

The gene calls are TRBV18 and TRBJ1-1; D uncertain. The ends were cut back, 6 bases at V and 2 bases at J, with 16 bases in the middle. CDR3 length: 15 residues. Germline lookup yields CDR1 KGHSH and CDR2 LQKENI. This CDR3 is CASSRSAAANTEAFF. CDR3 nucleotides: TGTGCCAGCTCCCGGTCGGCCGCCGCTAACACTGAAGCTTTCTTT.

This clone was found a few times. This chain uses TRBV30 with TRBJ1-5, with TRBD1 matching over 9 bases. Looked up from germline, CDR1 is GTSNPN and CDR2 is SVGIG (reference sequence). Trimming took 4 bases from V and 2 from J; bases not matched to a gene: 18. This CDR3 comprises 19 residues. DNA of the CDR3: TGTGCCTGGACGGCCGGGACAGGGATTCGGGTGGGCGGCAATCAGCCCCAGCATTTT. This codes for CAWTAGTGIRVGGNQPQHF.

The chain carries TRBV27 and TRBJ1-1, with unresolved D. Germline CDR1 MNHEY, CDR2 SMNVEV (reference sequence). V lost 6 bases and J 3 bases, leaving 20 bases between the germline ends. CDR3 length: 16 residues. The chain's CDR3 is CASRLRSLARDTEAFF. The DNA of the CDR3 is TGTGCCAGCAGATTACGATCCCTCGCGAGGGACACTGAAGCTTTCTTT.

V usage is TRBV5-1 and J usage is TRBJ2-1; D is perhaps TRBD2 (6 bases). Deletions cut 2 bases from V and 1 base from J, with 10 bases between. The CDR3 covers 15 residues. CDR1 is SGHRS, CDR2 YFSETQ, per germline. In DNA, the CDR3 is TGCGCCAGCAGCTTTGGGGGGAGTTCCTACAATGAGCAGTTCTTC. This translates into CASSFGGSSYNEQFF.

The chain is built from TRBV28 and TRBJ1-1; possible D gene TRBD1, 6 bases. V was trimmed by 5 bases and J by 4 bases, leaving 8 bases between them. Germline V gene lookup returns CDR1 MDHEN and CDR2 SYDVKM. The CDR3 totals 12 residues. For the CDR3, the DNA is TGTGCCAGCAGTGTACAGGGCACTGAAGCTTTCTTT. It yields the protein CASSVQGTEAFF.

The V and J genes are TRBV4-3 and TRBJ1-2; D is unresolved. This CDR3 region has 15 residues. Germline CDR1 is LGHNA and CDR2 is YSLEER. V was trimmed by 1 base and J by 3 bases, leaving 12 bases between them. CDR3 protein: CASSQGVGIDYGYTF. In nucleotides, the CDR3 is TGCGCCAGCAGCCAAGGAGTAGGGATTGACTATGGCTACACCTTC.

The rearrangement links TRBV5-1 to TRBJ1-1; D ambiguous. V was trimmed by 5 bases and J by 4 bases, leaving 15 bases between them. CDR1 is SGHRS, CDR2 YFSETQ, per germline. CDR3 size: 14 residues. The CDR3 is CASRGWESGTEAFF. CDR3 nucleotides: TGCGCCAGCAGGGGGTGGGAATCGGGCACTGAAGCTTTCTTT.